This record covers a single TCR beta chain. Vbeta (60) and Jbeta (13) primers were used in the PCR. Sequencing used immunoSEQ multiplex PCR; TCRdb keeps in-frame clones, though not all of them. The profile shows about 160,000 clones, 70% to 85% of them singletons. Germline V CDR1 and CDR2: SGHVS, FQNEAQ. This CDR3 has 15 amino acids. V shed 5 bases and J shed 2 bases, with 16 bases lying between them. The data stem from a study of cytomegalovirus exposure and HLA in healthy donors. The sample taken for sequencing was PBMCs. This sequence originates from a man aged 45-65 years in good health and CMV-seropositive. This chain uses TRBV7-8 with TRBJ2-7, with D tentatively TRBD1 (5 bases). CDR3 bases: TGTGCCAGCAGCACCCAGGGCGCCAATACCTACGAGCAGTACTTC. Translated: CASSTQGANTYEQYF.